The source of this T cell receptor (beta chain) is a study of siplizumab effects on memory and regulatory T cells. General observations from the study: A naive or memory phenotype could not be assigned to roughly 80-96% of the proliferating CD4+ or CD8+ clones.

The mixed lymphocyte reaction cells were cocultured at 37°C for around six days. CDR1 SGHNT and CDR2 YYREEE come from the germline V gene (reference sequence). V was shortened by 4 bases and J by 5 bases, with 10 bases between the two germline ends. This CDR3 is 12 amino acids long. This clone was detected only a few times. The antigen is undetermined. TCRdb's table, derived via immunoSEQ multiplex PCR, lists solely in-frame clones and lacks some. The sample holds 6,000 or so clones, roughly a third seen once. Sequencing was performed on CFSE-low (dividing) CD8+ T cells sorted from an allogeneic mixed lymphocyte reaction. The chain couples TRBV5-4 to TRBJ2-7; the D gene is possibly TRBD1 (6 bases). This TCR was recovered from a human donor in good health; the cells came from an allogeneic mixed lymphocyte reaction. The CDR3 nucleotides read TGTGCCAGCAGCCAAAGACAGGACGAGCAGTACTTC. Amino acids: CASSQRQDEQYF.